This is a list of T cell receptor beta chains from one sample in a study of regulatory T cells in long-lasting Graves disease. TCRdb reprocessed the multiplex PCR reads with MiXCR, giving one entry per CDR3 protein. The sample carries roughly 400,000 distinct CDR3 sequences, about 16% recorded once. This sample was shared with a second study, whose subject was T cells in Graves' hyperthyroidism and ophthalmopathy.

Sequenced here: peripheral blood mononuclear cells (PBMCs), sampled at new diagnosis, from a patient treated with antithyroid drugs. The origin of the receptors is a woman under 30 with Graves disease. Both conserved end residues are part of each CDR3. The order of the fields is clone size, D gene, J gene, V gene, CDR3 protein, CDR3 DNA. D genes are given only for firm matches. Clone size, where shown, is once, few, many, or a class for clones that have expanded.

>many|TRBD2|TRBJ2-3|TRBV28
CASRPHQSGSGTDTQYF
TGTGCCAGCAGGCCACACCAGAGCGGGAGTGGCACAGATACGCAGTATTTT
>NA|NA|TRBJ1-6|TRBV7-9
CASSGSRNSPLHF
TGTGCCAGCAGCGGTAGTCGTAATTCACCCCTCCACTTT
>few|NA|TRBJ2-7|TRBV7-2
CASSLADGHYRTVSYEQYF
TGTGCCAGCAGCTTAGCGGACGGGCATTATCGGACGGTTTCCTACGAGCAGTACTTC
>few|NA|TRBJ1-3|TRBV29-1
CSAALGGNTIYF
TGCAGCGCCGCATTGGGCGGAAACACCATATATTTT
>many|NA|TRBJ1-1|TRBV2
CASSVWTVNTEAFF
TGTGCCAGCAGTGTATGGACAGTGAACACTGAAGCTTTCTTT
>NA|TRBD1|TRBJ1-6|TRBV6-1
CASRETGSSPLHF
TGTGCCAGCAGGGAGACAGGGAGTTCACCCCTCCACTTT
>many|NA|TRBJ2-4|TRBV11-2
CASSLSQGKNIQYF
TGTGCCAGCAGCTTATCACAGGGTAAAAACATTCAGTACTTC
>NA|NA|TRBJ2-4|TRBV28
CASRMGVADNIQYF
TGTGCCAGCAGGATGGGGGTGGCGGATAACATTCAGTACTTC
>many|NA|TRBJ1-1|TRBV9
CASSASPGTGAEAFF
TGTGCCAGCAGCGCAAGTCCAGGTACCGGGGCCGAAGCTTTCTTT
>many|NA|TRBJ2-1|TRBV11-3
CASSPTTSFYNEQFF
TGTGCCAGCAGCCCGACAACGAGTTTTTACAATGAGCAGTTCTTC
>few|NA|TRBJ2-3|TRBV7-9
CASSLAAADTQYF
TGTGCCAGCAGCTTAGCGGCTGCAGATACGCAGTATTTT
>NA|NA|TRBJ2-7|TRBV18
CASSPPSLSYEQYF
TGTGCCAGCTCACCACCGTCCCTTTCTTACGAGCAGTACTTC
>many|NA|TRBJ2-5|TRBV29-1
CSVDLLDQETQYF
TGCAGCGTTGATCTACTCGATCAAGAGACCCAGTACTTC
>many|NA|TRBJ1-2|TRBV18
CASSPLAEYGYTF
TGTGCCAGCTCACCACTGGCGGAATATGGCTACACCTTC
>NA|TRBD1|TRBJ2-7|TRBV18
CASSPGTGGSEQYF
TGTGCCAGCTCACCCGGGACAGGGGGTAGCGAGCAGTACTTC
>many|TRBD1|TRBJ1-5|TRBV2
CASSQTGVNQPQHF
TGTGCCAGCAGCCAGACAGGGGTCAATCAGCCCCAGCATTTT
>many|NA|TRBJ1-2|TRBV6-5
CASSSSVVNYGYTF
TGTGCCAGCAGTTCCTCAGTCGTCAACTATGGCTACACCTTC
>NA|TRBD2|TRBJ2-5|TRBV30
CAWSVPLSSGRQTQGRETQYF
TGTGCCTGGAGTGTCCCCCTCTCTAGCGGGAGGCAAACCCAGGGAAGAGAGACCCAGTACTTC